This TCR beta chain was captured in a study of beta chain features in type 1 diabetes. Study observations and caveats: Insertions at VDJ junctions were less frequent in type 1 diabetes patients. These patients also deleted more nucleotides at the same junctions. Patients with Type 1 diabetes showed moderately but significantly shorter TCRB CDR3s in all four CD4+ subsets.

Germline-derived CDR1 and CDR2 are SGHDN and FVKESK. CDR3 length: 16 residues. V dropped 4 bases and J dropped 4; count of bases not matched to a gene: 5. To note about this clone: Its antigen is still unknown.

Purity of each sorted population was above 98%. The authors reverse transcribed all of the isolated RNA, so sequencing captured expressed TCRB transcripts. Some 3.6 million reads on average were seen across naive, central memory and regulatory T cell samples. Sequenced by immunoSEQ multiplex PCR; TCRdb stores in-frame clones only, minus some. The repertoire holds under 450,000 clones, with about 14% as singletons. The sequencing sample was made of naive CD4+ T cells from blood. This receptor was obtained from a man aged 30 to 39 in good health. The chain combines TRBV14 with TRBJ2-3; 13 bases map to TRBD2. The CDR3 is CASSRTSGSGADTQYF. CDR3 coding DNA: TGTGCCAGCAGCCGGACTAGCGGGAGCGGGGCAGATACGCAGTATTTT.